This TCR beta chain stems from a study of OX40 agonist ivuxolimab in advanced cancers. Study-wide points: The specificity for antigen of the expanded peripheral T cells was not determined.

Using immunoSEQ multiplex PCR, the repertoire was profiled, and TCRdb retains in-frame clones only, with some absent. The table lists about 73,000 clones, 75% to 90% of them singletons, with over 9.5% in the top ten. This CDR3 is 17 amino acids long. With respect to this clone: The antigen is not known.

The sequence derives from an adult with an advanced solid tumor such as melanoma, head and neck, liver or kidney cancer. This rearrangement joins TRBV21-1 to TRBJ2-1; the table's D call, TRBD2, was not checked against the DNA. TRBV21-1 is labeled a pseudogene. Sequencing used CD4+ or CD8+ T cells sorted from blood, obtained in a trial of the OX40 agonist ivuxolimab. In nucleotides, the CDR3 is TGTGCCAGCAGCAAGAGAGAGACTAGCGGAACCTACAATGAGCAGTTCTTC. Residues: CASSKRETSGTYNEQFF.